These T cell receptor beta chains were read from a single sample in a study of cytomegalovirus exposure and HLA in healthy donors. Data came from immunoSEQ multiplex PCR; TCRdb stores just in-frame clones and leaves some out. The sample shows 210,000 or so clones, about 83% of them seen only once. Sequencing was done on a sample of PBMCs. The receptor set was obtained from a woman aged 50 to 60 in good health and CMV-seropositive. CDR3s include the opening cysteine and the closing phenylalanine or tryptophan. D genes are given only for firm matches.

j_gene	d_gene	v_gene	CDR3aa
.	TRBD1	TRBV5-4	CASSSTGGASYEQYF
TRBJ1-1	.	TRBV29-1	CSVDRGNTEAFF
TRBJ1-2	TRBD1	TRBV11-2	CASSLDRAYGYTF
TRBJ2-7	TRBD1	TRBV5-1	CASSPTGGNYEQYF
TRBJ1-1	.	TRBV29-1	CSVVRTEEAFF
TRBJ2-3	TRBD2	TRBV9	CASSGTSGGIDTQYF
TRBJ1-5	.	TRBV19	CASSSRRGHQPQHF
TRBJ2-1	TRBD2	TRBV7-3	CASSSRTSGDPKLTFF
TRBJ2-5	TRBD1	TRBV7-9	CASSLLSAGGQETQYF
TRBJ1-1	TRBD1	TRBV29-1	CSVRDSRDTEAFF